These 7 T cell receptor beta chains were sequenced from one sample in a study. TCRdb re-analysed the 5' RACE reads in MiXCR, keeping a single row per CDR3 protein. The sample comprises about 40,000 distinct CDR3 sequences, approximately 28% of which are singletons, and less than 5% rests with the top ten. The specimen was tumor-infiltrating memory CD4+ T cells sorted from the breast tumor. This sample's subset: memory CD4+ T cells, CD4+CD45RO+CD25-. These receptor sequences come from a female donor with breast cancer.

The table lists this clonotype with a few counts. The CDR3 carries no conserved terminal phenylalanine or tryptophan, so it likely arises from a read error. The chain has TRBV7-2 and TRBJ1-5, with D possibly matching TRBD1 (5 bases). From germline, CDR1 is SGHTA and CDR2 FQGNSA. CDR3 size: 12 residues. Deletions cut 3 bases from V and 6 bases from J, with 6 bases between. DNA of the CDR3: TGTGCCAGCAGCTTTAGGGGTCAGCCCCAGCATTAT. Protein: CASSFRGQPQHY.

CDR3 nucleotides: TGTGCCAGCAGTCGCGGGACTAGCTCTCGAGAGACCCAGTACTTC. Its protein product is CASSRGTSSRETQYF. The chain recombines TRBV6-5 with TRBJ2-5, with 9 bases identical to TRBD2. Looked up from germline, CDR1 is MNHEY and CDR2 is SVGAGI. This CDR3 region has 15 residues. V shed 5 bases and J 4 bases; nucleotides not matched to a gene: 8.

The sample holds a few counts of this clonotype. The rearrangement uses TRBV29-1 and TRBJ2-5; 7 bases fit TRBD1. There are 15 residues in the CDR3. Looked up from germline, CDR1 is SQVTM and CDR2 is ANQGSEA. J lost 3 bases, V lost 7 bases, and 14 bases had no gene match. For the CDR3, the DNA is TGCAGCGCCGCGAGGAGCCCCGGGACAGAAGAGACCCAGTACTTC. It encodes CSAARSPGTEETQYF.

This clonotype appeared a few times. This chain joins TRBV27 and TRBJ2-3, with D possibly being TRBD1 (5 bases). V lost 7 bases, J lost 2 bases, and 10 bases lay in between. The CDR3 has 13 amino acids. The V gene's germline CDR1 is MNHEY and CDR2 SMNVEV (reference sequence). CDR3 in DNA: TGTGCCAGCAAATCAGGGATCACAGATACGCAGTATTTT. This encodes CASKSGITDTQYF.

The chain carries TRBV3-1 and TRBJ1-5, with D possibly TRBD1 on 5 matching bases. V gave up 3 bases and J gave up 0 bases, with 6 bases separating them. The V gene's germline CDR1 is LGHDT and CDR2 YNNKEL (reference sequence). This CDR3 comprises 14 residues. CDR3 region: CASSQGLSNQPQHF. The CDR3 DNA reads TGTGCCAGCAGCCAGGGGCTTAGCAATCAGCCCCAGCATTTT.

The V and J genes are TRBV29-1 and TRBJ2-7; D is unresolved. Per germline, CDR1 SQVTM and CDR2 ANQGSEA. V dropped 7 bases and J dropped 3 bases, with 13 bases sitting between them. This CDR3 has 12 residues. CDR3 region: CSARGPGYEQYF. CDR3 DNA: TGCAGCGCGCGCGGCCCAGGCTACGAGCAGTACTTC.

This clonotype was counted between two and nine times. This chain joins TRBV20-1 and TRBJ2-7; D tentatively reads TRBD1 or TRBD2 (6 bases each). CDR1 is DFQATT and CDR2 is SNEGSKA in the germline V gene (reference sequence). The V end lost 4 bases, the J end lost 3 bases, and 16 bases lay between the germline ends. This CDR3 contains 14 residues. The CDR3 DNA follows: TGCAGTGCTACCCTCCCCGGGGGCAACTACGAGCAGTACTTC. Amino acids: CSATLPGGNYEQYF.